This T cell receptor beta chain was identified during a study of blood T cell repertoires in COVID-19. In the study overall: Specimens from acute and convalescent COVID-19 originated in the United States, Italy and Spain.

In the original processing: Amplification with reference gene primers provided the estimates of nucleated cell counts. This table comes from immunoSEQ multiplex PCR, and its TCRdb copy is limited to in-frame clones, with some not included. The DNA was the basis for D and trimming; V, J and clone size are from that table. Of about 98,000 clones in the sample, approximately 89% were seen once. Germline CDR1 SGHAT, CDR2 FQNNGV. Trimming took off 6 bases at V and 1 base at J, with 12 bases between the two ends. This CDR3 contains 14 residues. Sequencing was done on a sample of peripheral blood. The genes are TRBV11-2 and TRBJ1-2, with a possible D match to TRBD1 (5 bases). The receptor comes from a man aged 45 to 65 with acute or convalescent COVID-19. DNA for the CDR3: TGTGCCAGCAGTTCCGGGACTGATAACTATGGCTACACCTTC. Translated, it gives CASSSGTDNYGYTF.